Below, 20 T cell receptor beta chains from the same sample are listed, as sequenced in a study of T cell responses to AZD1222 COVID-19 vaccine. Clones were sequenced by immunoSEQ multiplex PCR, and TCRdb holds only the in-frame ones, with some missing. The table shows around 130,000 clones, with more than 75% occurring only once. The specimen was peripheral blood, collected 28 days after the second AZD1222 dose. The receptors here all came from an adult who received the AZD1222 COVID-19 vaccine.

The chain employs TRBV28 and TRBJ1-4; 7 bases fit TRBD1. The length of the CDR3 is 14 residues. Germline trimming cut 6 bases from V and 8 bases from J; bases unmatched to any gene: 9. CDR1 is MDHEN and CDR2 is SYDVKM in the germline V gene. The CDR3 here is CASSSSEGAEKLFF. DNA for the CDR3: TGTGCCAGCAGCTCAAGCGAGGGGGCGGAAAAACTGTTTTTT. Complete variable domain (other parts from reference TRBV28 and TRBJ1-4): DVKVTQSSRYLVKRTGEKVFLECVQDMDHENMFWYRQDPGLGLRLIYFSYDVKMKEKGDIPEGYSVSREKKERFSLILESASTNQTSMYLCASSSSEGAEKLFFGSGTQLSVL.

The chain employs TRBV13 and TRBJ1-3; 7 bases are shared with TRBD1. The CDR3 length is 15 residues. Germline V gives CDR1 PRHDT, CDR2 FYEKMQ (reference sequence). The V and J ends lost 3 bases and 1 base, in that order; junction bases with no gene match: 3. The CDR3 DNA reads TGTGCCAGCAGCTTGGGCAGGGGGTCTGGAAACACCATATATTTT. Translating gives CASSLGRGSGNTIYF.

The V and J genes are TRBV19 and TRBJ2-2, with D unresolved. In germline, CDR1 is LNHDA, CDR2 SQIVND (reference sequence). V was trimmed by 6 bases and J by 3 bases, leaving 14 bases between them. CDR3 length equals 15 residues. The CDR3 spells CASRVRSSYTGELFF. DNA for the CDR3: TGTGCCAGTAGGGTCAGGTCCAGTTACACCGGGGAGCTGTTTTTT.

The DNA of the CDR3 is TGTGCCAGCAGTTTATGGACGGACTACGAGCAGTACTTC. As protein: CASSLWTDYEQYF. The chain is built from TRBV28 and TRBJ2-7; no clear D. Germline V lookup: CDR1 MDHEN, CDR2 SYDVKM. V was trimmed by 0 bases and J by 3 bases, leaving 6 bases between them. This CDR3 has 13 residues. The whole variable domain, filled in from reference TRBV28 and TRBJ2-7, reads DVKVTQSSRYLVKRTGEKVFLECVQDMDHENMFWYRQDPGLGLRLIYFSYDVKMKEKGDIPEGYSVSREKKERFSLILESASTNQTSMYLCASSLWTDYEQYFGPGTRLTVT.

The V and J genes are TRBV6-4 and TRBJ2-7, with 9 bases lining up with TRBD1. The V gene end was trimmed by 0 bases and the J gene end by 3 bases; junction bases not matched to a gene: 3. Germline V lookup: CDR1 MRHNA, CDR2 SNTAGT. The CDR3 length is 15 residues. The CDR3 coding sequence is TGTGCCAGCAGTGACTCCGGGACAGGGAGCTACGAGCAGTACTTC. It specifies CASSDSGTGSYEQYF.

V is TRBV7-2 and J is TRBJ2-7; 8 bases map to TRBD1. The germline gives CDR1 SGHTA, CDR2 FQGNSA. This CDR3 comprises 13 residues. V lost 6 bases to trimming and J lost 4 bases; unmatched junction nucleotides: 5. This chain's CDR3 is CASSRQGSYEQYF. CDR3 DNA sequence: TGTGCCAGCAGTCGACAGGGGAGTTACGAGCAGTACTTC.

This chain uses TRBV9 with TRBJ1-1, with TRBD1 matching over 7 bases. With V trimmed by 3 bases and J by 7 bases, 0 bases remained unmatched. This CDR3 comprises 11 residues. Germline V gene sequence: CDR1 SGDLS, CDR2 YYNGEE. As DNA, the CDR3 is TGTGCCAGCAGCGGGGACAGTGAAGCTTTCTTT. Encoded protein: CASSGDSEAFF. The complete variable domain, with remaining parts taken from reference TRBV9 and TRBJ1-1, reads DSGVTQTPKHLITATGQRVTLRCSPRSGDLSVYWYQQSLDQGLQFLIQYYNGEERAKGNILERFSAQQFPDLHSELNLSSLELGDSALYFCASSGDSEAFFGQGTRLTVV.

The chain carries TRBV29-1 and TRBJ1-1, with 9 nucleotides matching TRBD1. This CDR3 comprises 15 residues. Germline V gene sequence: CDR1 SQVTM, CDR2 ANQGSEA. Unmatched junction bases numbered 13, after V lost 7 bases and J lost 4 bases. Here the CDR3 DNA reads TGCAGCGCCGGAGGACAACAGGGGGCCGTCACTGAAGCTTTCTTT. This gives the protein CSAGGQQGAVTEAFF.

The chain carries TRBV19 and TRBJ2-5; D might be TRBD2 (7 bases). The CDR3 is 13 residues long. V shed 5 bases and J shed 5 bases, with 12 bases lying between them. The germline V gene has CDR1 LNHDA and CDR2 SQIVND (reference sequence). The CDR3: CASSLGGGETQYF. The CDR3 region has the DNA TGTGCCAGTAGTCTAGGGGGAGGGGAGACCCAGTACTTC.

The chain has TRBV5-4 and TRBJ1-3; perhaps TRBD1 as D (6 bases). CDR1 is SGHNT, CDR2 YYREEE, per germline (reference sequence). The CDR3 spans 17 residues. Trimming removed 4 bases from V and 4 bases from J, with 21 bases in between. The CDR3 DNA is TGTGCCAGCAGCAACTTAGAGGGGGGGGCGTCCGGAAACACCATATATTTT. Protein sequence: CASSNLEGGASGNTIYF.

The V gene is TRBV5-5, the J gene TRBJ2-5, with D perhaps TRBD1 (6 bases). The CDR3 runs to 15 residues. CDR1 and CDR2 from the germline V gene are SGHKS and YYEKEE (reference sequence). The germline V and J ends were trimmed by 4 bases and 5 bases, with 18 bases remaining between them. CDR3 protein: CASSTKGGVLETQYF. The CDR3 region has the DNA TGTGCCAGCAGCACCAAAGGGGGAGTGTTGGAGACCCAGTACTTC.

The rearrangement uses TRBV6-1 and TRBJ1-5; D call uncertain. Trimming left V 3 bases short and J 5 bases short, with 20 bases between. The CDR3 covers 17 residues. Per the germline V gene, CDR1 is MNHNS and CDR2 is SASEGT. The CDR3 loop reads CASSDFLNNRQHQPQHF. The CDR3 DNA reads TGTGCCAGCAGTGATTTTCTGAACAATAGACAACATCAGCCCCAGCATTTT.

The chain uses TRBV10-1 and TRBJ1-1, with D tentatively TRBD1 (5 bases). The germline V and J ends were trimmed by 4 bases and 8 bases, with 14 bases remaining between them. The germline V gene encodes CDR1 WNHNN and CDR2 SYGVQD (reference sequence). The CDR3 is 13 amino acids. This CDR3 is CASSGRGLSEAFF. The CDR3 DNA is TGCGCCAGCAGTGGACGGGGCCTATCGGAAGCTTTCTTT.

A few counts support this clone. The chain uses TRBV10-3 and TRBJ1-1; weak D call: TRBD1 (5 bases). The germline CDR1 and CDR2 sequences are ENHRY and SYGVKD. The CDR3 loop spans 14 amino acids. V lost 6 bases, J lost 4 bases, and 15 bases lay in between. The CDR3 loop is CAIRETEEFTEAFF. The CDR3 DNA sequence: TGTGCCATCAGAGAGACAGAGGAGTTCACTGAAGCTTTCTTT.

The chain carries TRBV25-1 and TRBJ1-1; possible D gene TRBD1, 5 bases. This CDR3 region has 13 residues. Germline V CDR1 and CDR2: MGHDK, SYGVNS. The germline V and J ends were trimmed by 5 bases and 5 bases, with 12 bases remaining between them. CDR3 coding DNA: TGTGCCAGCAGTCAGGGTAGGATTACTGAAGCTTTCTTT. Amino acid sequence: CASSQGRITEAFF. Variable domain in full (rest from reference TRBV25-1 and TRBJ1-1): EADIYQTPRYLVIGTGKKITLECSQTMGHDKMYWYQQDPGMELHLIHYSYGVNSTEKGDLSSESTVSRIRTEHFPLTLESARPSHTSQYLCASSQGRITEAFFGQGTRLTVV.

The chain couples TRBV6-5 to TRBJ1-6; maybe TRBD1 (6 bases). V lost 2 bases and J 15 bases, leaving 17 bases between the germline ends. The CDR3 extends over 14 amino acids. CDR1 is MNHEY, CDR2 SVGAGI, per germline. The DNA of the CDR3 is TGTGCCAGCAGTTACACCCGTGGGGGGCAAAACCTCCACTTT. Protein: CASSYTRGGQNLHF.

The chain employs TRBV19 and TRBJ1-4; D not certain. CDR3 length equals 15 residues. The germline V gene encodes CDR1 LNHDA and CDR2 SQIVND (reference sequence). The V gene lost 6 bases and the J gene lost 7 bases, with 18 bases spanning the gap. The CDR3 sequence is CASSLIRAAGEKLFF. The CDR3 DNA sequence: TGTGCCAGTAGCCTCATCCGGGCGGCCGGTGAAAAACTGTTTTTT. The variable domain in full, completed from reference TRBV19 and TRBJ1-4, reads DGGITQSPKYLFRKEGQNVTLSCEQNLNHDAMYWYRQDPGQGLRLIYYSQIVNDFQKGDIAEGYSVSREKKESFPLTVTSAQKNPTAFYLCASSLIRAAGEKLFFGSGTQLSVL.

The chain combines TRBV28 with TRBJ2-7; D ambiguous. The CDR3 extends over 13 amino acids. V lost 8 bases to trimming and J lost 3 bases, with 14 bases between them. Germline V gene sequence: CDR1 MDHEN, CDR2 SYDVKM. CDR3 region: CASSVIGFYEQYF. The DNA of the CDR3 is TGTGCCAGCTCTGTGATCGGTTTCTACGAGCAGTACTTC.

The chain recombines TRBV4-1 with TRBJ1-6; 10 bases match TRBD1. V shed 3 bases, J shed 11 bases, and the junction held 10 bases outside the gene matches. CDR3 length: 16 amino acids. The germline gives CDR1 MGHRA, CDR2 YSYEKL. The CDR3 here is CASSQIWRDRGAPLHF. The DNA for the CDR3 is TGCGCCAGCAGCCAGATATGGAGGGACAGGGGCGCACCCCTCCACTTT.

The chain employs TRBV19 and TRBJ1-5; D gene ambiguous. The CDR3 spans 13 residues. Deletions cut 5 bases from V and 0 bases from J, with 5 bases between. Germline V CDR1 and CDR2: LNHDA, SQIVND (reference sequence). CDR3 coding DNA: TGTGCCAGTAGTTGGAGTAGCAATCAGCCCCAGCATTTT. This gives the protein CASSWSSNQPQHF.